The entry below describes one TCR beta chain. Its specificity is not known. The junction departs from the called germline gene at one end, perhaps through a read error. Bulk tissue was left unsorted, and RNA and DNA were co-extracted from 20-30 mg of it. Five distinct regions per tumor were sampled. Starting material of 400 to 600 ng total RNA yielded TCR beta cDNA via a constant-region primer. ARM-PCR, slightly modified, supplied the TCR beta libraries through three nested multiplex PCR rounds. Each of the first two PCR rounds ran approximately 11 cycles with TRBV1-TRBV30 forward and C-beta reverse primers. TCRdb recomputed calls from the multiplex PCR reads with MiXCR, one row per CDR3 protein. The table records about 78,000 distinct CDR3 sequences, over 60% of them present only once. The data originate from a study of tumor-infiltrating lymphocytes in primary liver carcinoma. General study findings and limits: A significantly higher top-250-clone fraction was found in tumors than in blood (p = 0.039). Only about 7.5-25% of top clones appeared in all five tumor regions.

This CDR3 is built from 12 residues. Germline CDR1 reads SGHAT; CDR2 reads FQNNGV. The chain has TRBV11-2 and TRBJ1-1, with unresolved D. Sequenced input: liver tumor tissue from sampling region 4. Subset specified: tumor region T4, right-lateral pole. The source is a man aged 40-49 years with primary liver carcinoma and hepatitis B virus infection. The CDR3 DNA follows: TGCGCCATCTGCTTAGGGTACACTGAAGCTTTCTTT. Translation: CAICLGYTEAFF.